This TCR beta chain derives from a study of blood T cell repertoires in COVID-19. Study in general: PBMCs, B-cell-depleted T cells, or T cells were the source of the cDNA or gDNA that made up the material.

Germline lookup yields CDR1 SNHLY and CDR2 FYNNEI. Trimming took 4 bases from V and 7 from J, leaving 20 bases between them. The CDR3 contains 15 residues. As handled by the study authors: Reference gene primer amplification yielded estimated nucleated cell counts. Assay used: immunoSEQ multiplex PCR; TCRdb lists only in-frame clones, some missing. V and J calls and clone size are copied from that table; D and trimming were computed from the DNA. This table has fewer than 80,000 clones, 90% appearing once. Sequenced: peripheral blood. The chain is built from TRBV2 and TRBJ2-7, with D tentatively TRBD2 (9 bases). This receptor was identified in a woman aged 80 or over with active or convalescent COVID-19. The CDR3 protein is CASSARTGRGGEQYF. In DNA form, the CDR3 reads TGTGCCAGCAGTGCGAGGACAGGGCGGGGGGGAGAGCAGTACTTC.